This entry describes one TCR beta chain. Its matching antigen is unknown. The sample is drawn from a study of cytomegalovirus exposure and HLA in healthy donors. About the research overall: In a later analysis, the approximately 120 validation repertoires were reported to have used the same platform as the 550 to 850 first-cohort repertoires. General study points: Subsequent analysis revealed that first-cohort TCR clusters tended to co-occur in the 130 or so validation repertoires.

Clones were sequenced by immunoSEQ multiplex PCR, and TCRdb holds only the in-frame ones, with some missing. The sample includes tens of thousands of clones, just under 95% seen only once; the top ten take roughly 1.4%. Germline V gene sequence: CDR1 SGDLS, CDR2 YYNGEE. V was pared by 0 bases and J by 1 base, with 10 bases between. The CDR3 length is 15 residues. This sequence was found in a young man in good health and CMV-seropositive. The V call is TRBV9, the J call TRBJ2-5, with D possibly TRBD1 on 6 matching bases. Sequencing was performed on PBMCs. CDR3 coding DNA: TGTGCCAGCAGCGTAGGGATACAGGGCCAAGAGACCCAGTACTTC. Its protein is CASSVGIQGQETQYF.